This TCR beta chain was obtained from a study of identifying expanded T cells in peripheral blood (dated by TCRdb to the late 2010s). Regarding the research as a whole: Separate aliquots of the same genomic DNA pool were sequenced to produce technical replicates, and four replicates were compared in pairs. Paper-wide results and their limitations: The authors expected biological variance in healthy repertoires might increase further over much longer intervals such as months to years. Both the number of clones called differentially abundant and the false-positive rate were significantly reduced by the beta-binomial model across all healthy-donor time intervals. Variance in clone template counts between roughly two-week samples significantly increased with total template count across all healthy donors. The binomial model flagged 0.95 to 1.5 differentially abundant clones between technical replicates but around 15 over roughly two weeks and 18 to 20 over around four weeks.

V lost 10 bases and J lost 0 bases; the stretch between them is 10 bases long. CDR3 length: 12 amino acids, cysteine to phenylalanine. The DNA shown is the 36-base CDR3, in frame from base 1. CDR1 and CDR2 were assigned from the germline V gene as MNHNS and SASEGT. TCRbeta CDR3 regions were profiled by bias-controlled multiplex PCR amplification of genomic DNA with the immunoSEQ Assay. Under the source paper's analysis protocol: The absolute abundance of each unique TCRbeta CDR3 region was quantified after sequences were collapsed and filtered. Two models were used to test differential abundance: a binomial model (Fisher-equivalent) and a beta-binomial model that adds time-dependent variance fitted from healthy donors. Clones with fewer than 5 combined templates were removed, and a clone was called differentially abundant if the clone's Benjamini-Hochberg FDR was below 0.01. The form v = (b*log(k)+a)^2 was used to model beta-binomial variance as a function of total template count across the two samples. Sourced from immuneACCESS, this table was stored by TCRdb with only in-frame sequences that have V and J called. A share of the clones is absent; for the studies checked, an unresolved V gene accounts for under half, and the remainder has no known explanation. Clone size and V and J calls were adopted from that table, with D and trimming inferred from the DNA. This sample has about 97,000 clones in its table, and 88% of those were observed once. The ten largest make up 13% to 15% of the sample.

No immune events such as infections were documented for the healthy donors during the collection period. Blood repertoires from healthy donors were used as a training cohort for calibrating time-dependent variance in a beta-binomial model of differential abundance of T-cell clones. There were roughly 10 healthy donors in the training cohort, of whom 3 were female and 7 were male. Donor ages ranged from 29 to 64 years, with an average of 43 years. Whole blood, obtained from a commercial supplier, was collected from each healthy donor at three time points spaced two weeks apart. Genomic DNA was extracted from unsorted whole blood for immunosequencing. Remarks on this clone: It lacks a known antigen. One base away there is no much larger clone; base qualities are not given.

The chain was built from TRBV6-1 and TRBJ2-7; a tentative D match to TRBD1 spans 6 bases. Sequencing used blood. The clonotype originates from a person aged 18 to 70 in good health. The CDR3 amino acid sequence is: CATGVFSYEQYF. The DNA reads as follows: TGTGCCACAGGGGTATTCTCCTACGAGCAGTACTTC.